Listed below are T cell receptor beta chains from one sample, sequenced in a study of blood T cells in healthy people across ages. TCRdb recomputed calls from the 5' RACE reads with MiXCR, one row per CDR3 protein. The sample has 1 million to 1.2 million distinct CDR3 sequences, approximately 38% seen once. The sample comprised blood. These receptors were collected from a man between 18 and 29 years old in good health. The CDR3 runs from the conserved cysteine through the conserved F or W. The order of the fields is CDR3 protein, CDR3 DNA, V gene, J gene, CDR3 length, D gene, clone size. The D gene is left open where the match is weak. Size is stated for part of the rows, as once, few or many counts, or as a class when the clone is expanded.

CASSQTRPDTQYF	TGTGCCAGCAGTCAGACACGACCAGATACGCAGTATTTT	TRBV12-3/TRBV12-4	TRBJ2-3	13	-	-
CSAVNSRDLVGTQYF	TGCAGTGCCGTTAATTCCCGGGACTTAGTTGGCACGCAGTATTTT	TRBV20-1	TRBJ2-3	15	-	-
CASSQMTGVGYTF	TGTGCCAGCAGCCAAATGACAGGGGTCGGCTACACCTTC	TRBV14	TRBJ1-2	13	TRBD1	few
CASTVRSERSSGNTIYF	TGTGCCAGCACCGTTAGATCTGAACGCAGCTCTGGAAACACCATATATTTT	TRBV4-2	TRBJ1-3	17	-	-
CAVPQGTIRGDGYTF	TGTGCCGTCCCACAGGGCACGATTCGGGGGGATGGCTACACCTTC	TRBV10-3	TRBJ1-2	15	-	few
CASSYGSTQYF	TGTGCCAGCAGTTACGGATCTACGCAGTATTTT	TRBV6-5	TRBJ2-3	11	-	few
CSARDRHDYEQYF	TGCAGTGCTAGAGATCGGCACGACTACGAGCAGTACTTC	TRBV20-1	TRBJ2-7	13	-	-
CASSQSEGACYEQYF	TGTGCCAGCAGCCAGAGCGAGGGGGCCTGCTACGAGCAGTACTTC	TRBV12-3/TRBV12-4	TRBJ2-7	15	TRBD1	-
CASSRTDTYNEQFF	TGTGCCAGCAGTAGGACAGACACTTACAATGAGCAGTTCTTC	TRBV27	TRBJ2-1	14	-	few
CASSVGPSNTQYF	TGTGCCAGCAGCGTAGGTCCCTCAAATACGCAGTATTTT	TRBV12-3/TRBV12-4	TRBJ2-3	13	-	few
CASSYSGRSNYGYTF	TGTGCCAGCAGTTACTCGGGCAGGTCAAACTATGGCTACACCTTC	TRBV6-5	TRBJ1-2	15	-	-
CASSLEHRAAYEQYF	TGTGCCAGCAGCTTAGAACACAGGGCTGCCTACGAGCAGTACTTC	TRBV7-8	TRBJ2-7	15	-	-
CASSYTRRNEQFF	TGTGCCAGCAGTTACACCAGGCGCAATGAGCAGTTCTTC	TRBV6-5	TRBJ2-1	13	-	once
CVSSENLGLPFGGDTQYF	TGTGTCAGCAGTGAAAATCTTGGACTGCCGTTCGGGGGAGATACGCAGTATTTT	TRBV2	TRBJ2-3	18	-	few
CASSLERDRNTGELFF	TGTGCCAGCAGCTTGGAAAGGGACCGAAACACCGGGGAGCTGTTTTTT	TRBV5-6	TRBJ2-2	16	-	-
CSVRTENTGELFF	TGCAGCGTGAGGACGGAGAACACCGGGGAGCTGTTTTTT	TRBV29-1	TRBJ2-2	13	-	few
CSASGGRNEKLFF	TGCAGTGCTAGTGGGGGTCGAAATGAAAAACTGTTTTTT	TRBV20-1	TRBJ1-4	13	-	-
CASNTLGVNEQFF	TGTGCCAGCAACACCTTGGGAGTCAATGAGCAGTTCTTC	TRBV6-2/TRBV6-3	TRBJ2-1	13	-	-
CASSQDGLNTEAFF	TGTGCCAGCAGTCAGGACGGCCTGAACACTGAAGCTTTCTTT	TRBV7-9	TRBJ1-1	14	-	few
CASSLGGAREQFF	TGTGCCAGCAGCTTAGGGGGAGCAAGGGAGCAGTTCTTC	TRBV7-9	TRBJ2-1	13	-	-
CASSSNLKGDSPLHF	TGCGCCAGCAGCTCCAACCTAAAAGGCGATTCACCCCTCCACTTT	TRBV4-3	TRBJ1-6	15	-	few
CASSPPLGRGRATNEKLFF	TGTGCCAGCAGCCCACCCCTGGGGAGGGGTAGGGCAACTAATGAAAAACTGTTTTTT	TRBV7-9	TRBJ1-4	19	-	-
CSEGQGSYNEQFF	TGCAGTGAGGGACAGGGATCCTACAATGAGCAGTTCTTC	TRBV20-1	TRBJ2-1	13	TRBD1	few
CASSLGVVETQYF	TGTGCCAGCAGCTTAGGAGTTGTGGAGACCCAGTACTTC	TRBV11-2	TRBJ2-5	13	-	many
CASSLARGTDYNEQFF	TGTGCCAGCAGCTTAGCGCGAGGGACCGACTACAATGAGCAGTTCTTC	TRBV7-2	TRBJ2-1	16	-	-
CASSFSTPDRINTEAFF	TGCGCCAGCAGCTTTTCCACGCCTGACAGAATTAACACTGAAGCTTTCTTT	TRBV5-1	TRBJ1-1	17	-	-
CASSWSNQKNEQFF	TGTGCCAGCAGTTGGAGTAACCAGAAAAATGAGCAGTTCTTC	TRBV6-2/TRBV6-3	TRBJ2-1	14	-	-
CATTSLGELFF	TGTGCCACCACCTCTCTCGGGGAGCTGTTTTTT	TRBV12-3/TRBV12-4	TRBJ2-2	11	-	-
CASSDPSGAGEAFF	TGTGCCAGCAGCGACCCCTCCGGGGCAGGTGAAGCTTTCTTT	TRBV9	TRBJ1-1	14	-	-
CAWRITGVNYGYTF	TGTGCCTGGAGGATAACAGGGGTTAACTATGGCTACACCTTC	TRBV30	TRBJ1-2	14	TRBD1	-
CASSQETEATYNEQFF	TGCGCCAGCAGCCAAGAGACAGAAGCGACCTACAATGAGCAGTTCTTC	TRBV4-3	TRBJ2-1	16	-	few
CSARDLSQVTVEQFF	TGCAGTGCTAGAGATTTGTCCCAAGTTACAGTTGAGCAGTTCTTC	TRBV20-1	TRBJ2-1	15	-	many
CAISSGIADTQYF	TGTGCCATCAGCTCAGGGATTGCAGATACGCAGTATTTT	TRBV10-3	TRBJ2-3	13	-	few
CASLISRETQYF	TGTGCCAGCTTGATATCTCGGGAGACCCAGTACTTC	TRBV2	TRBJ2-5	12	-	-
CASSGPGTTTNTQYF	TGTGCCAGCAGCGGTCCAGGGACTACCACGAATACGCAGTATTTT	TRBV7-2	TRBJ2-3	15	TRBD2	many
CASPILAGGTDTQYF	TGTGCCAGCCCTATTCTAGCGGGGGGCACAGATACGCAGTATTTT	TRBV2	TRBJ2-3	15	TRBD2	few
CASSKWGDKIGNTEAFF	TGTGCCAGCAGCAAATGGGGGGATAAGATAGGGAACACTGAAGCTTTCTTT	TRBV21-1	TRBJ1-1	17	-	-
CASSAAGTVGNEQYF	TGTGCCAGCAGCGCAGCCGGGACAGTAGGCAATGAGCAGTACTTC	TRBV5-4	TRBJ2-5	15	TRBD1	-
CASSQERQGNEQFF	TGCGCCAGCAGCCAAGAGCGTCAGGGAAATGAGCAGTTCTTC	TRBV4-3	TRBJ2-1	14	-	many
CASSSTGGYGDQPQHF	TGTGCCAGCAGCTCAACAGGGGGATACGGGGATCAGCCCCAGCATTTT	TRBV7-9	TRBJ1-5	16	TRBD1	-
CAISEGGGRGRGTEAFF	TGTGCCATCAGTGAGGGGGGTGGGAGGGGGCGCGGTACTGAAGCTTTCTTT	TRBV10-3	TRBJ1-1	17	TRBD1	-
CASSLPGVRGKLFF	TGTGCCAGCAGCCTACCGGGAGTGAGGGGAAAACTGTTTTTT	TRBV14	TRBJ1-4	14	-	-
CATSDSATGVEKLFF	TGTGCCACCAGTGATTCTGCCACCGGCGTTGAAAAACTGTTTTTT	TRBV24-1	TRBJ1-4	15	-	few
CASSDRDTSYNEQYF	TGTGCCAGCAGCGACCGGGACACCTCCTACAATGAGCAGTACTTC	TRBV9	TRBJ2-7	15	-	-
CASSLVSPGEQFF	TGCGCCAGCAGCTTGGTGTCCCCGGGTGAGCAGTTCTTC	TRBV5-1	TRBJ2-1	13	-	-
CASMYGANVLTF	TGTGCCAGCATGTATGGGGCCAACGTCCTGACTTTC	TRBV2	TRBJ2-6	12	-	few
CASSQALPYLNTEAFF	TGCGCCAGCAGCCAAGCTCTGCCGTACTTGAACACTGAAGCTTTCTTT	TRBV4-3	TRBJ1-1	16	-	-
CASSPLLGQSNYGYTF	TGTGCCAGCAGCCCGTTATTAGGACAGTCCAACTATGGCTACACCTTC	TRBV12-3/TRBV12-4	TRBJ1-2	16	-	few
CSLRGGLAGGPENEQFF	TGCAGCCTTCGGGGTGGACTAGCGGGGGGGCCCGAAAATGAGCAGTTCTTC	TRBV29-1	TRBJ2-1	17	TRBD2	few
CASREPGRMGRSYGYTF	TGTGCCAGCAGAGAGCCGGGACGAATGGGCCGCTCCTATGGCTACACCTTC	TRBV11-2	TRBJ1-2	17	-	-
CSVGWMPDEQFF	TGCAGCGTTGGCTGGATGCCCGATGAGCAGTTCTTC	TRBV29-1	TRBJ2-1	12	-	few
CASSTDRENNSPPHF	TGTGCCAGCAGTACTGACAGGGAAAATAATTCACCCCCCCACTTT	TRBV7-9	TRBJ1-6	15	TRBD1	-
CASSYLFQETQYF	TGCGCCAGCAGCTACCTTTTCCAAGAGACCCAGTACTTC	TRBV5-1	TRBJ2-5	13	-	few
CSASTTYLHNEQFF	TGCAGTGCTAGTACGACCTACCTCCACAATGAGCAGTTCTTC	TRBV20-1	TRBJ2-1	14	-	few
CASSFRPLPSSYNEQFF	TGTGCCAGCAGCTTCCGACCCCTCCCGAGCTCCTACAATGAGCAGTTCTTC	TRBV7-2	TRBJ2-1	17	-	-
CASSLERGLEGGYTF	TGTGCCAGCAGCTTAGAACGCGGTCTTGAAGGGGGCTACACCTTC	TRBV7-2	TRBJ1-2	15	-	-
CASSPTTPIRSEQFF	TGTGCCAGCAGCCCGACTACGCCGATAAGAAGTGAGCAGTTCTTC	TRBV14	TRBJ2-1	15	-	-
CASSPFLYEQYF	TGTGCCAGCAGCCCCTTCCTCTACGAGCAGTACTTC	TRBV7-3	TRBJ2-7	12	-	-
CSAPGRTGGNTEAFF	TGCAGTGCCCCCGGCCGGACAGGGGGGAACACTGAAGCTTTCTTT	TRBV20-1	TRBJ1-1	15	TRBD1	-
CAISDRRDPQSQETQYF	TGTGCCATCAGTGATAGGAGGGACCCTCAATCCCAAGAGACCCAGTACTTC	TRBV10-3	TRBJ2-5	17	-	few